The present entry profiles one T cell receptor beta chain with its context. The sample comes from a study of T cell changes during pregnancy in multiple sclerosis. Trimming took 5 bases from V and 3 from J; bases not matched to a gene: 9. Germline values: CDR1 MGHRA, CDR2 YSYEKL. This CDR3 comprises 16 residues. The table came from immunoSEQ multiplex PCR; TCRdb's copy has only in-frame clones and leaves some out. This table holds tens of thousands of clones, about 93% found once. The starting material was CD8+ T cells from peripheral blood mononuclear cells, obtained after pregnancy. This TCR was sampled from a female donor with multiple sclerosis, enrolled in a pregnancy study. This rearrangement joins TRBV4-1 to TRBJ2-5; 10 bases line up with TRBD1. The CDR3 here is CASSSRDRGGEETQYF. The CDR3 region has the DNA TGCGCCAGCAGCTCCCGGGACAGGGGTGGGGAAGAGACCCAGTACTTC.